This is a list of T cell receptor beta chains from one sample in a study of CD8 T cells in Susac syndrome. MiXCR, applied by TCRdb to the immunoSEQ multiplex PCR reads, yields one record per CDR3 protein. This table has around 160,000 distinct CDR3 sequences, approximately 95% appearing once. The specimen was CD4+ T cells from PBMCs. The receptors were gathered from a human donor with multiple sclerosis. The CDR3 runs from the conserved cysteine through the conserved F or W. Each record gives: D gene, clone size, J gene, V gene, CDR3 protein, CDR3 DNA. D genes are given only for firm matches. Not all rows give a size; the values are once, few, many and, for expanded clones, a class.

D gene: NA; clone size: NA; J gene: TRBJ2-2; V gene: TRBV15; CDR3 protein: CATSSYRTGELFF; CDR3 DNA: TGTGCCACCAGCAGCTACAGGACCGGGGAGCTGTTTTTT
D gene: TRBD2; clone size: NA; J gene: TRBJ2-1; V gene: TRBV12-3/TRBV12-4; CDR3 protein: CASSPRLAGGPEQFF; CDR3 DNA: TGTGCCAGCAGTCCGCGACTAGCGGGAGGCCCTGAGCAGTTCTTC
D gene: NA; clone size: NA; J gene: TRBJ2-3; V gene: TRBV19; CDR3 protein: CASNSRVGDTQYF; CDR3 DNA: TGTGCCAGTAACTCCAGGGTTGGAGATACGCAGTATTTT
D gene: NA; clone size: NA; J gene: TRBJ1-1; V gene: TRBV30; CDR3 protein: CAWSPGGRSNTEAFF; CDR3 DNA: TGTGCCTGGAGCCCTGGAGGTAGGTCGAACACTGAAGCTTTCTTT
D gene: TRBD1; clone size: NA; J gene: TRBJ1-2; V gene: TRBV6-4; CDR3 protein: CASSDSRQGGGYTF; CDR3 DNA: TGTGCCAGCAGTGACTCCCGACAGGGCGGTGGCTACACCTTC
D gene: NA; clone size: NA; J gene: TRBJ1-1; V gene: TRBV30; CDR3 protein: CAYHRLDMNTEAFF; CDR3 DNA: TGTGCCTACCACCGCTTAGACATGAACACTGAAGCTTTCTTT
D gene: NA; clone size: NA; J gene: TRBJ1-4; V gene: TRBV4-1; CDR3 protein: CASRDWTAASTNEKLFF; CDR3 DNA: TGCGCCAGCAGGGATTGGACAGCAGCTTCAACTAATGAAAAACTGTTTTTT
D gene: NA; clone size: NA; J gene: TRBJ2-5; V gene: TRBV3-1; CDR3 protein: CASSPQAPGTQYF; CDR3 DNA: TGTGCCAGCAGCCCACAGGCGCCCGGGACCCAGTACTTC
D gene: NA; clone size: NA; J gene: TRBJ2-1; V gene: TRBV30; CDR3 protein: CAWSDTLAEQFF; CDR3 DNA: TGTGCCTGGAGCGATACCCTAGCGGAGCAGTTCTTC
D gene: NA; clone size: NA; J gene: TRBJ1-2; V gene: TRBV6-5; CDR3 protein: CASRQQGSHGYTF; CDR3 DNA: TGTGCCAGCAGGCAACAGGGATCCCATGGCTACACCTTC
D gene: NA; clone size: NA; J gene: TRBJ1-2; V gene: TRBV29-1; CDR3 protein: CSVEGVSNYGYTF; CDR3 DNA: TGCAGCGTTGAAGGGGTCTCCAACTATGGCTACACCTTC
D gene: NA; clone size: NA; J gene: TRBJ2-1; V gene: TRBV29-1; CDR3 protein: CSVEAGPHTYNEQFF; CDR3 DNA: TGCAGCGTTGAGGCAGGTCCTCACACCTACAATGAGCAGTTCTTC
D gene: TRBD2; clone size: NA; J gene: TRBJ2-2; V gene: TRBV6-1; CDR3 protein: CASSPGLAGGGGELFF; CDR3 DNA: TGTGCCAGCAGTCCCGGACTAGCGGGAGGAGGCGGGGAGCTGTTTTTT
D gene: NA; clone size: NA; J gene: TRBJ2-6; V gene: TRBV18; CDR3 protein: CASSPGMSLEANVLTF; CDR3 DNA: TGTGCCAGCTCACCCGGGATGTCCCTGGAGGCCAACGTCCTGACTTTC
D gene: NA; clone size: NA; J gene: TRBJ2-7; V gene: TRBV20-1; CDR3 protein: CSAIRGSLHEQYF; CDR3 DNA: TGCAGTGCTATAAGAGGGAGTCTCCACGAGCAGTACTTC
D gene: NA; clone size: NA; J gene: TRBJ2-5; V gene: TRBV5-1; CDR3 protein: CASSRGPTQETQYF; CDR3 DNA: TGCGCCAGCAGCAGGGGACCGACGCAAGAGACCCAGTACTTC
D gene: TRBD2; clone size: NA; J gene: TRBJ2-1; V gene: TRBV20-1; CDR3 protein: CSATLWEGFGDEQFF; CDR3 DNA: TGCAGTGCTACTCTCTGGGAGGGGTTCGGCGATGAGCAGTTCTTC
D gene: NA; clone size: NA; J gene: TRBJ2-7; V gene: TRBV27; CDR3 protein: CASSPTGEFSLYEQYF; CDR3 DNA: TGTGCCAGCAGTCCGACGGGCGAGTTCTCTTTATACGAGCAGTACTTC
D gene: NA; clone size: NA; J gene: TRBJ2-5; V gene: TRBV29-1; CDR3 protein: CSFRADQETQYF; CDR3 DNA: TGCAGCTTCAGGGCGGACCAAGAGACCCAGTACTTC
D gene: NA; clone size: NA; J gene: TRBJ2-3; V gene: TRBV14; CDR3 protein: CASSQVGRVTDTQYF; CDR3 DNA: TGTGCCAGCAGCCAAGTTGGACGGGTTACAGATACGCAGTATTTT
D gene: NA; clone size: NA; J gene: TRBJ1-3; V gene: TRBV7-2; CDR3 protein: CASSLATPNSGNTIYF; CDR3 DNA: TGTGCCAGCAGCTTAGCCACCCCAAACTCTGGAAACACCATATATTTT
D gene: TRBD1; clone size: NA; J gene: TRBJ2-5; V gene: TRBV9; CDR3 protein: CASNEGTGEETQYF; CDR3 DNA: TGTGCCAGCAACGAGGGGACAGGGGAAGAGACCCAGTACTTC
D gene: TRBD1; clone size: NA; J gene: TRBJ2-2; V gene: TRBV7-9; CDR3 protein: CASSRTGNTGELFF; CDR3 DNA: TGTGCCAGTAGTAGGACAGGGAACACCGGGGAGCTGTTTTTT
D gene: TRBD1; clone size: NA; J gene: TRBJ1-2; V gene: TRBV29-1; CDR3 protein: CSGAGGNGYTF; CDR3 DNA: TGCAGCGGTGCAGGGGGCAATGGCTACACCTTC
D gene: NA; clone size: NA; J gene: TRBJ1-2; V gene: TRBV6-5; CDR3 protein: CASSYSGQAVYGYTF; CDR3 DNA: TGTGCCAGCAGTTACTCCGGTCAGGCAGTCTATGGCTACACCTTC
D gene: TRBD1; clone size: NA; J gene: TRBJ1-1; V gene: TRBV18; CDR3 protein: CASSPSWDRGNTEAFF; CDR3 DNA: TGTGCCAGCTCACCCTCCTGGGACAGGGGGAACACTGAAGCTTTCTTT
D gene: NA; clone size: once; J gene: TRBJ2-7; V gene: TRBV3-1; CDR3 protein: CASSHAPGLSYEQYF; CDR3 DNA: TGTGCCAGCAGCCACGCTCCGGGTCTCTCCTACGAGCAGTACTTC
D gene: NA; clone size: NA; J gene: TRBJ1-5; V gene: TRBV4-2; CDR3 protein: CASSQDPGGNQPQHF; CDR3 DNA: TGTGCCAGCAGCCAAGATCCCGGGGGAAATCAGCCCCAGCATTTT
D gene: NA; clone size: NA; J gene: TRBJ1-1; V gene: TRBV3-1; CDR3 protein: CASSQGVVPEAFF; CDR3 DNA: TGTGCCAGCAGCCAAGGGGTGGTTCCTGAAGCTTTCTTT
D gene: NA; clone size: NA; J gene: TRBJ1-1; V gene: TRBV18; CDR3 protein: CASSPPSTGRETEAFF; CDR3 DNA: TGTGCCAGCTCACCACCCTCCACAGGGAGGGAGACTGAAGCTTTCTTT
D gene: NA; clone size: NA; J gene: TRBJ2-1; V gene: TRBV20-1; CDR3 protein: CSASGGHNEQFF; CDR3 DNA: TGCAGTGCTAGCGGGGGCCACAATGAGCAGTTCTTC
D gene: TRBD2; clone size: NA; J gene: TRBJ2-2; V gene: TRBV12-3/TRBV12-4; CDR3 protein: CASTFLTSGRANTGELFF; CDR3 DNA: TGTGCCAGCACTTTCCTTACCAGCGGGAGAGCGAACACCGGGGAGCTGTTTTTT
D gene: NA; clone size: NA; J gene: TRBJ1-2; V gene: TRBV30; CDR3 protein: CAWSVRRSWLYGYTF; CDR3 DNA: TGTGCCTGGAGTGTACGAAGGAGCTGGCTCTATGGCTACACCTTC